Detailed here is one T cell receptor beta chain. Its cognate antigen has yet to be identified. No base-level quality is on record; no much larger clone is a single base apart. This specimen comes from a study of T cell responses to AZD1222 COVID-19 vaccine (dated by TCRdb to about 2021). For context, the study as a whole: AZD1222 recipients given second doses at about 4 weeks or at about 12 weeks were pooled, since spike-specific TCR depth and breadth were not found to differ between the two schedules. TCR sequencing covered 233 trial participants: 200 to 220 given two doses of AZD1222 and approximately 26 given two doses of MenACWY control vaccine. Trial participants were enrolled by age into subgroups of 18-55, 56-69 and 70-plus years, and approximately 150, 30 and 60 TCR-sequenced participants, respectively, were included in these subgroups. The investigation overall reported the following: Participants were mostly white British, with more females than males. The authors suggested clonal diversity may have been underestimated. A significant rise in spike-specific TCR breadth and depth was observed after two AZD1222 doses relative to day 0 and relative to MenACWY recipients. Because no day 14 peak-response samples were available, repertoires were characterized only after the peak T cell response. In the small 56-69-year group, the increase in depth fell short of significance, most likely because of low power. Nearly half of unique spike-specific TCRs reportedly recognized epitopes outside regions mutated in the B.1.351 and B.1.1.7 variants. Vaccine-associated CD4 TCRs spanned the whole spike protein, with dominant responses in regions 160-218 and 743-854. Only a handful of AZD1222 recipients were SARS-CoV-2 seropositive at baseline, limiting conclusions about previously exposed vaccinees.

The CDR3 regions of human TCRbeta chains were analyzed by immunosequencing. The source study handled its data this way. Repertoire TCRs were matched against a reference library of SARS-CoV-2-specific TCRs generated with the MIRA antigen-specificity platform. Breadth was defined as the fraction of unique TCRs that were SARS-CoV-2-associated, and depth was defined as the fraction of total T cells that were SARS-CoV-2-associated. Using the MIRA data, each spike-specific TCR was assigned both to the spike region to which the TCR was reactive and to a CD4 or CD8 class. Log10-transformed breadth and depth values were compared by one-way ANOVA with Sidak's multiple comparisons tests. The table comes from immuneACCESS by way of TCRdb, which keeps in-frame sequences with V and J called. Part of the clones is missing from these tables; in studies checked, under half for an unresolved V gene and the rest for unknown reasons. Clone size and the V and J calls come from that table; the DNA yielded D and trimming. The sample table contains about 120,000 clones; only one count was recorded for 70% to 90% of them. Roughly 9% of the sample lies in the top ten.

What the time point label conveys for this sample: baseline before first vaccination. Vaccinee samples were obtained from the UK trials COV001 and COV002, which included a single-blind randomized controlled phase 2/3 trial of AZD1222 (ChAdOx1 nCoV-19) in healthy adults. Trial participant PBMC samples were collected at day 0 and day 28 after the second dose for TCRbeta chain sequencing. The sequencing here drew on peripheral blood, taken on day 0 of AZD1222 vaccination. This sequence originates from an adult in good health.

The DNA sequence follows: TGTGCCAGCAGCCGGGGGGGTGGAGAGACCCAGTACTTC. Translated, it gives CASSRGGGETQYF. The chain couples TRBV2 to TRBJ2-5, and 8 bases in between align with TRBD2. After removal of 6 bases from V and 4 bases from J, the junction retains 4 bases not matched to a gene. The germline V gene specifies SNHLY as CDR1 and FYNNEI as CDR2. The CDR3, from cysteine to phenylalanine, totals 13 residues. Left in the record is the CDR3 DNA by itself, 39 bases read in frame from the first base.